This entry lists 27 T cell receptor beta chains sequenced from one sample in a study of vaccination and CD4 T cells after COVID-19. The treatment was: roughly ten-day PBMC culture with coronavirus spike peptide pools or control peptides (ViraFEST assay). The Oncomine TCR Beta short-read assay sequenced DNA from cultured CD4+ T cells. TCRdb reanalysed the PCR reads using MiXCR and keeps one entry per CDR3 protein. The top ten hold about a sixth of the sample, which has more than 15,000 distinct CDR3 sequences, approximately 50% seen once. Their antigens are not known. Sequencing was done on a sample of CD4+ T cells from blood, cultured in vitro. These TCRs come from a human donor who had recovered from COVID-19.

The chain uses TRBV7-8 and TRBJ2-6, with 8 nucleotides matching TRBD2. The V gene's germline CDR1 is SGHVS and CDR2 FQNEAQ. Unmatched junction bases numbered 9, after V lost 2 bases and J lost 0 bases. The CDR3 has 19 residues. The CDR3, as DNA: TGTGCCAGCAGCTTACGATTTGCGGGAGGTTACTCTGGGGCCAACGTCCTGACTTTC. The encoded protein is CASSLRFAGGYSGANVLTF.

This rearrangement joins TRBV20-1 to TRBJ2-5; tentative D call: TRBD1 (6 bases). With 6 bases removed from V and 1 base from J, the gap between germline ends came to 15 bases. The germline V gene has CDR1 DFQATT and CDR2 SNEGSKA (reference sequence). The CDR3 runs to 14 residues. The CDR3 DNA is TGCAGTGCGGAACCGAACAGGGCCCAAGAGACCCAGTACTTC. Its protein product is CSAEPNRAQETQYF.

This clonotype was found a few times. The chain is built from TRBV7-3 and TRBJ1-1; no clear D gene. V was trimmed by 5 bases and J by 4 bases, leaving 14 bases between them. CDR1 and CDR2 (germline): SGHTA, FQGTGA. The CDR3 consists of 14 residues. The CDR3 DNA is TGTGCCAGCAGCCAAAGTCCCTGGGTCACTGAAGCTTTCTTT. As protein: CASSQSPWVTEAFF.

This clonotype was seen only once. CDR3 bases: TGTGCCAGCAGCTTAGCGGCAGTGTACTACGAGCAGTACTTC. Encoded protein: CASSLAAVYYEQYF. This chain joins TRBV11-2 and TRBJ2-7; no reliable D call. This CDR3 spans 14 amino acids. The germline CDR1 and CDR2 sequences are SGHAT and FQNNGV. Trimming took off 1 base at V and 3 bases at J, with 10 bases between the two ends.

The chain is built from TRBV25-1 and TRBJ1-1, with D maybe TRBD1 (6 bases). V shed 2 bases and J shed 9 bases, with 13 bases lying between them. CDR3 size: 13 residues. Germline V gene lookup returns CDR1 MGHDK and CDR2 SYGVNS. Here the CDR3 reads CASSEHGTLKAFF. CDR3 in DNA: TGTGCCAGCAGTGAACACGGGACACTTAAAGCTTTCTTT.

The V call is TRBV24-1, the J call TRBJ2-3; 10 bases align to TRBD1. Per the germline V gene, CDR1 is KGHDR and CDR2 is SFDVKD. Trimming removed 7 bases from V and 1 base from J; junction bases left unmatched: 1. The CDR3 is made up of 14 amino acids. The DNA for the CDR3 is TGTGCCACCAGCGGGACAGGGGGCACAGATACGCAGTATTTT. Translating gives CATSGTGGTDTQYF.

The J gene is TRBJ2-5, the V gene TRBV21-1; the DNA was not used to check the table's D call, TRBD1. TRBV21-1 is a pseudogene. The CDR3 extends over 14 amino acids. For the CDR3, the DNA is TGTGCCAGCAGCAAGGGACAGTGGACGGAGACCCAGTACTTC. Protein sequence: CASSKGQWTETQYF.

CDR3 sequence reads: CATSDPTSGDNEQFF. The CDR3 bases are TGTGCCACCAGTGATCCGACTAGCGGAGACAATGAGCAGTTCTTC. The V and J genes are TRBV24-1 and TRBJ2-1, with 9 bases matching TRBD2. The CDR3 covers 15 residues. With V trimmed by 3 bases and J by 5 bases, 4 bases remained unmatched. Germline CDR1 and CDR2: KGHDR and SFDVKD.

This clonotype came up once. The chain combines TRBV7-9 with TRBJ1-2, with 9 bases aligning to TRBD1. V lost 5 bases and J lost 6; bases outside the gene matches: 7. Looked up from germline, CDR1 is SEHNR and CDR2 is FQNEAQ (reference sequence). The CDR3 is 14 amino acids. The CDR3 protein is CASSAGQGQHGYTF. The CDR3, as DNA: TGTGCCAGCAGCGCGGGACAGGGACAACATGGCTACACCTTC.

The CDR3 spells CASSPWSDEAFF. The CDR3 DNA reads as TGTGCCAGCAGCCCCTGGTCTGACGAAGCTTTCTTT. The chain combines TRBV12-3 or TRBV12-4 with TRBJ1-1, with no clear D. The CDR3 is made up of 12 amino acids. V dropped 6 bases and J dropped 8 bases, with 13 bases sitting between them.

This clonotype appeared a few times. This chain joins TRBV20-1 and TRBJ2-5, with 7 bases identical to TRBD2. Unmatched junction bases numbered 4, after V lost 6 bases and J lost 3 bases. The CDR3 is 12 amino acids. CDR1 DFQATT and CDR2 SNEGSKA come from the germline V gene (reference sequence). CDR3 bases: TGCAGTGCCTGGGACTATAAAGAGACCCAGTACTTC. It specifies CSAWDYKETQYF.

This chain links TRBV6-2 or TRBV6-3 with TRBJ2-5; possibly TRBD2 for D (6 bases). The CDR3 is 15 residues long. Germline assignment: CDR1 MNHEY and CDR2 SVGEGT. Trimming took off 6 bases at V and 2 bases at J, with 16 bases between the two ends. The CDR3 loop reads CASRPAGGVQETQYF. The CDR3 DNA sequence: TGTGCCAGCAGACCTGCCGGAGGGGTGCAAGAGACCCAGTACTTC.

The chain has TRBV18 and TRBJ1-5; D uncertain. V lost 2 bases to trimming and J lost 11 bases, with 13 bases between them. The germline CDR1 and CDR2 sequences are KGHSH and LQKENI. CDR3 size: 13 residues. The CDR3, as DNA: TGTGCCAGCTCACCAGGACCCTATGTTGCCCAGCATTTT. Encoded protein: CASSPGPYVAQHF.

This clonotype was counted a few times. The V gene is TRBV6-1, the J gene TRBJ1-2; the match to TRBD1 covers 7 bases. The CDR3 totals 13 residues. J gave up 4 bases and V 6 bases, and 5 bases lay outside the gene matches. CDR1 and CDR2 (germline): MNHNS, SASEGT. The CDR3 DNA sequence: TGTGCCAGCAGGGCGACAGGGATCTATGGCTACACCTTC. It codes for CASRATGIYGYTF.

The V call is TRBV20-1, the J call TRBJ2-3, with a weak D call TRBD2 (6 bases). Per germline, CDR1 DFQATT and CDR2 SNEGSKA (reference sequence). V dropped 2 bases and J dropped 2 bases, with 20 bases sitting between them. The CDR3 runs 17 residues. For the CDR3, the DNA is TGCAGTGCTAGATCCCCGGTGTGGCGGGGAGACACAGATACGCAGTATTTT. Translating gives CSARSPVWRGDTDTQYF.

V and J are TRBV20-1 and TRBJ1-3, with 7 bases matching TRBD1. J gave up 8 bases and V 3 bases, and 7 bases lay outside the gene matches. The CDR3 is made up of 13 amino acids. Germline CDR1 reads DFQATT; CDR2 reads SNEGSKA (reference sequence). DNA for the CDR3: TGCAGTGCTAGTACCCACAGGGGAGACACCATATATTTT. It translates to CSASTHRGDTIYF.

The chain joins TRBV30 to TRBJ1-5, with 8 bases that match TRBD1. Germline lookup yields CDR1 GTSNPN and CDR2 SVGIG (reference sequence). The trim removed 5 bases at V and 7 bases at J, leaving 10 bases unmatched. This CDR3 is built from 14 residues. CDR3 amino acids: CAWGPGTGGQPQHF. As DNA, the CDR3 is TGTGCCTGGGGGCCCGGGACAGGAGGACAGCCCCAGCATTTT.

The V gene is TRBV20-1, the J gene TRBJ2-3, with a weak D call TRBD1 (5 bases). The germline CDR1 and CDR2 sequences are DFQATT and SNEGSKA (reference sequence). Trimming stripped 0 bases from V and 5 bases from J, with 15 bases between. This CDR3 has 15 residues. CDR3 in DNA: TGCAGTGCTAGAGACGGCGCAGGGATCCAAGATACGCAGTATTTT. Protein sequence: CSARDGAGIQDTQYF.

As DNA, the CDR3 is TGTGCCAGCAGTTTACATGGAACAGGCGATGGCTACACCTTC. Protein sequence: CASSLHGTGDGYTF. The chain joins TRBV12-3 or TRBV12-4 to TRBJ1-2, with D possibly TRBD1 on 5 matching bases. CDR3 length equals 14 residues. V was trimmed by 2 bases and J by 6 bases, leaving 13 bases between them.

This rearrangement joins TRBV4-1 to TRBJ2-5; D is ambiguous. Per the germline V gene, CDR1 is MGHRA and CDR2 is YSYEKL. The germline V and J ends were trimmed by 1 base and 1 base, with 4 bases remaining between them. There are 13 residues in the CDR3. DNA for the CDR3: TGCGCCAGCAGCCAAGTCTTCCAAGAGACCCAGTACTTC. This sequence encodes CASSQVFQETQYF.

This clonotype was detected once. The rearrangement joins TRBV4-3 to TRBJ2-7, with D tentatively TRBD1 (6 bases). The CDR3 contains 14 residues. Trimming cost V 3 bases and J 5 bases, with 14 bases left between them. Germline V lookup: CDR1 LGHNA, CDR2 YSLEER. In DNA form, the CDR3 reads TGCGCCAGCAGCCAGACTCAGGGGTCCCACGAGCAGTACTTC. Translated, it gives CASSQTQGSHEQYF.

This clonotype occurred once. V gene TRBV21-1 combines with J gene TRBJ2-1; the table's D call, TRBD1, has no DNA check behind it. TRBV21-1 is given as a pseudogene. The CDR3 has 16 residues. The CDR3 sequence: CASSKVRTEAYNEQFF. CDR3 DNA: TGTGCCAGCAGCAAAGTGAGGACAGAAGCCTACAATGAGCAGTTCTTC.

The genes are TRBV19 and TRBJ2-7; TRBD2 is a possible D gene (6 bases). The CDR3 contains 15 residues. The ends were cut back, 2 bases at V and 2 bases at J, with 13 bases in the middle. The germline V gene has CDR1 LNHDA and CDR2 SQIVND (reference sequence). The CDR3 loop is CASSIMAGNPYEQYF. CDR3 coding DNA: TGTGCCAGTAGTATAATGGCGGGGAATCCCTACGAGCAGTACTTC.

This chain links TRBV20-1 with TRBJ2-3, with 7 positions matching TRBD2. This CDR3 contains 15 residues. Trimming took 4 bases from V and 5 from J; bases not matched to a gene: 12. Germline CDR1 is DFQATT and CDR2 is SNEGSKA (reference sequence). The DNA for the CDR3 is TGCAGTGCTACCACGACTAGCCGAAGGGTAGATACGCAGTATTTT. Translating it yields CSATTTSRRVDTQYF.

This chain joins TRBV18 and TRBJ1-1; the D is unclear. The CDR3 spans 14 residues. CDR1 KGHSH and CDR2 LQKENI come from the germline V gene. V dropped 3 bases and J dropped 4 bases, with 12 bases sitting between them. CDR3 in DNA: TGTGCCAGCTCACCTGGGAGTAGGAGCACTGAAGCTTTCTTT. This sequence encodes CASSPGSRSTEAFF.

This clonotype was picked up a small number of times. The chain links TRBV6-2 or TRBV6-3 to TRBJ2-3, with 13 nucleotides matching TRBD2. The CDR3 consists of 16 residues. V was pared by 7 bases and J by 5 bases, with 9 bases of the junction left unmatched. Germline loops: CDR1 MNHEY, CDR2 SVGEGT. The CDR3 loop is CASTPGLAGRIDTQYF. The CDR3 DNA follows: TGTGCCAGCACACCGGGACTAGCGGGGAGAATAGATACGCAGTATTTT.

This clonotype has more than one count but fewer than ten. The rearrangement uses TRBV27 and TRBJ2-7; D uncertain. CDR1 and CDR2 (germline): MNHEY, SMNVEV (reference sequence). Trimming removed 5 bases from V and 0 bases from J, with 11 bases in between. This CDR3 has 14 residues. The CDR3 is CASSQDMSSYEQYF. CDR3 nucleotides: TGTGCCAGCAGTCAAGACATGAGCTCCTACGAGCAGTACTTC.